A single sample gave rise to the 10 T cell receptor beta chains below, sequenced in a study of cytomegalovirus exposure and HLA in healthy donors. The study ran its PCR with 60 Vbeta and 13 Jbeta primers. Profiling relied on immunoSEQ multiplex PCR, and the TCRdb table lists in-frame clones only, not all of them. The sample has 200,000 to 250,000 clones, about 88% seen once. The sequencing input was PBMCs. The receptors shown here come from a girl aged 2 to 10 in good health and CMV-seronegative.

This chain joins TRBV6-4 and TRBJ2-7; D may be TRBD2 (7 bases). The V gene's germline CDR1 is MRHNA and CDR2 SNTAGT. V was cut by 4 bases and J by 7 bases, with 11 bases left in between. The CDR3 consists of 12 residues. The chain's CDR3 is CASSGGGGEQYF. In nucleotides, the CDR3 is TGTGCCAGCAGTGGCGGGGGCGGGGAGCAGTACTTC.

The V gene is TRBV6-5, the J gene TRBJ1-2; TRBD1 matches at 9 bases. Looked up from germline, CDR1 is MNHEY and CDR2 is SVGAGI. The V and J ends lost 5 bases and 8 bases, in that order; junction bases with no gene match: 6. The CDR3 has 13 residues. DNA for the CDR3: TGTGCCAGCAGTCCCGGACAGGGGAAAGGCTACACCTTC. It yields the protein CASSPGQGKGYTF.

This sequence joins TRBV6-5 and TRBJ1-6; no reliable D call. This CDR3 is built from 15 residues. V was pared by 5 bases and J by 4 bases, with 12 bases between. Germline values: CDR1 MNHEY, CDR2 SVGAGI. CDR3 sequence: CASSLARGYNSPLHF. The CDR3 region has the DNA TGTGCCAGCAGTCTGGCTCGCGGGTATAATTCACCCCTCCACTTT.

This chain connects TRBV7-9 to TRBJ2-2, with 11 bases aligning to TRBD2. V was pared by 3 bases and J by 8 bases, with 5 bases of the junction left unmatched. The CDR3 extends over 15 amino acids. Germline CDR1 is SEHNR and CDR2 is FQNEAQ (reference sequence). The CDR3 region is CASSLGLAESGELFF. The CDR3 DNA is TGTGCCAGCAGCTTGGGACTAGCGGAATCGGGGGAGCTGTTTTTT.

This clone was seen just once. The chain employs TRBV5-1 and TRBJ2-7; 16 bases agree with TRBD2. This CDR3 has 20 amino acids. In germline, CDR1 is SGHRS, CDR2 YFSETQ. Trimming cost V 4 bases and J 2 bases; bases outside gene matches: 15. The DNA for the CDR3 is TGCGCCAGCAGCACCGCCGGGACTAGCGGGAGGGTCCATCCGGCCTACGAGCAGTACTTC. This sequence encodes CASSTAGTSGRVHPAYEQYF. The whole variable domain, remainder taken from reference TRBV5-1 and TRBJ2-7, is KAGVTQTPRYLIKTRGQQVTLSCSPISGHRSVSWYQQTPGQGLQFLFEYFSETQRNKGNFPGRFSGRQFSNSRSEMNVSTLELGDSALYLCASSTAGTSGRVHPAYEQYFGPGTRLTVT.

The J gene is TRBJ2-1, the V gene TRBV27; 9 bases line up with TRBD2. The CDR3 covers 16 residues. The germline gives CDR1 MNHEY, CDR2 SMNVEV (reference sequence). V dropped 5 bases and J dropped 4; count of bases not matched to a gene: 9. CDR3 in DNA: TGTGCCAGCAGTCCGAGGGGGACTAGCAGTTACAATGAGCAGTTCTTC. It is translated as CASSPRGTSSYNEQFF.

The V call is TRBV18, the J call TRBJ2-5; 7 bases fit TRBD1. Germline assignment: CDR1 KGHSH and CDR2 LQKENI. This CDR3 has 14 residues. The junction had 8 bases not matched to a gene; V was cut back by 5 bases and J by 5 bases. The CDR3 region is CASSSTGAGETQYF. As DNA, the CDR3 is TGTGCCAGCTCATCAACAGGGGCAGGGGAGACCCAGTACTTC.

V is TRBV6-1 and J is TRBJ2-1; 8 bases align to TRBD2. Germline CDR1 and CDR2: MNHNS and SASEGT. V lost 8 bases and J lost 6; bases outside the gene matches: 9. The CDR3 covers 14 residues. The DNA of the CDR3 is TGTGCCAGCTTAGGGGGACTAGTTCTCAATGAGCAGTTCTTC. The encoded protein is CASLGGLVLNEQFF.

The rearrangement links TRBV5-5 to TRBJ2-4; a weak D match, TRBD1 (7 bases). Germline V CDR1 and CDR2: SGHKS, YYEKEE (reference sequence). The length of the CDR3 is 17 residues. V was pared by 1 base and J by 2 bases, with 16 bases between. The CDR3 DNA reads TGTGCCAGCAGCTTGATTGGGGCAGGGGGGACCAAAAACATTCAGTACTTC. It encodes CASSLIGAGGTKNIQYF. Drawing the rest from reference TRBV5-5 and TRBJ2-4, the complete variable domain is DAGVTQSPTHLIKTRGQQVTLRCSPISGHKSVSWYQQVLGQGPQFIFQYYEKEERGRGNFPDRFSARQFPNYSSELNVNALLLGDSALYLCASSLIGAGGTKNIQYFGAGTRLSVL.

The chain carries TRBV30 and TRBJ1-6; 11 bases agree with TRBD1. The germline V gene has CDR1 GTSNPN and CDR2 SVGIG (reference sequence). CDR3 length: 14 residues. Trimming at V came to 8 bases and at J to 10 bases, leaving 10 bases not matched to a gene. The CDR3 region has the DNA TGTGCCGGATGGACAGGGGGCAAGAAGTCACCCCTCCACTTT. Its translation: CAGWTGGKKSPLHF.